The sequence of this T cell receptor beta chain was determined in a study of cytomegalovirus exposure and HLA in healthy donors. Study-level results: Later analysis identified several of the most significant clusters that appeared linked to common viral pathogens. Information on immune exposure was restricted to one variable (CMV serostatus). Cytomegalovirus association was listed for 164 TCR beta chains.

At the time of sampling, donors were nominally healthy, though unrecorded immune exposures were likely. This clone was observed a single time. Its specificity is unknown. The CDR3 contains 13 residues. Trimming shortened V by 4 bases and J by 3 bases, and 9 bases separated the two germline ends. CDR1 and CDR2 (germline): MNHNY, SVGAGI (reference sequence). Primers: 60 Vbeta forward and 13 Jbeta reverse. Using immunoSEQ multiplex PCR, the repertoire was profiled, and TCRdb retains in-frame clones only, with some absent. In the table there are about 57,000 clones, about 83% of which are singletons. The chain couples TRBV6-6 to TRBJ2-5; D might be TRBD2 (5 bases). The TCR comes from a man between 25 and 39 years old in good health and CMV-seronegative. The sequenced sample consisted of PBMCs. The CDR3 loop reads CASSWEIEETQYF. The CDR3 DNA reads TGTGCCAGCAGTTGGGAGATAGAAGAGACCCAGTACTTC.